A selection of T cell receptor beta chains follows, all from one sample in a study of cytomegalovirus exposure and HLA in healthy donors. The method was immunoSEQ multiplex PCR; TCRdb's version includes in-frame clones alone and lacks a portion of them. The repertoire holds under 70,000 clones, with 65% to 70% as singletons. The source material was PBMCs. The origin of the receptors is a woman in her 30s in good health and CMV-seronegative. CDR3s include the opening cysteine and the closing phenylalanine or tryptophan. A D gene is named only where the DNA matches it firmly. Rows may omit the clone size; those that give it use once, few, many or a size class.

>TRBJ2-1|TRBV5-3|-|-
CARSLGMRVRNEQFF
TGTGCCAGAAGCTTGGGGATGAGGGTGCGGAATGAGCAGTTCTTC
>TRBJ1-2|TRBV7-2|-|-
CASSLAGAPYGYTF
TGTGCCAGCAGCTTAGCAGGGGCGCCCTATGGCTACACCTTC
>TRBJ1-2|TRBV18|once|-
CASSPSSPDNLGFIGYTF
TGTGCCAGCTCACCATCATCTCCGGACAACCTTGGATTCATTGGCTACACCTTC
>TRBJ2-7|TRBV9|-|TRBD1
CASSVATNSGGQAYEQYF
TGTGCCAGCAGCGTCGCGACAAATTCAGGGGGTCAGGCCTACGAGCAGTACTTC
>TRBJ1-1|TRBV4-1|few|-
CASRIARGLGTEAFF
TGCGCCAGCAGAATAGCGCGGGGGCTGGGGACTGAAGCTTTCTTT
>TRBJ2-5|TRBV18|few|TRBD1
CASSPPTGAEETQYF
TGTGCCAGCTCACCCCCGACAGGGGCCGAAGAGACCCAGTACTTC
>TRBJ2-5|TRBV7-2|-|-
CASSRKGGEETQYF
TGTGCCAGCAGCCGAAAAGGGGGGGAAGAGACCCAGTACTTC
>TRBJ1-2|TRBV6-6|-|-
CASSYSRTSWYGYTF
TGTGCCAGCAGTTACTCGAGAACCTCCTGGTATGGCTACACCTTC
>TRBJ2-1|TRBV2|-|TRBD2
CARGVGGTNEQFF
TGTGCCAGGGGGGTGGGGGGGACCAATGAGCAGTTCTTC
>TRBJ2-3|TRBV5-1|-|-
CASSPRGDTQYF
TGCGCCAGCAGCCCCCGGGGGGATACGCAGTATTTT
>TRBJ2-1|TRBV5-4|-|TRBD1
CASSGFRTGKQFF
TGTGCCAGCAGCGGATTTCGGACAGGGAAACAGTTCTTC
>TRBJ2-1|TRBV11-3|few|-
CASSLLAESEQFF
TGTGCCAGCAGCTTATTGGCGGAGAGTGAGCAGTTCTTC
>TRBJ1-2|TRBV7-3|-|-
CASSKGMGYGYTF
TGTGCCAGCTCGAAGGGGATGGGTTATGGCTACACCTTC
>TRBJ2-2|TRBV11-2|-|TRBD2
CASRRTSGGANTGELFF
TGTGCCAGCAGGAGGACTAGCGGGGGGGCGAACACCGGGGAGCTGTTTTTT
>TRBJ1-2|TRBV5-6|-|-
CASSLAGGYLWGYTF
TGTGCCAGCAGCTTGGCCGGGGGTTATCTGTGGGGCTACACCTTC
>TRBJ2-3|TRBV19|-|TRBD2
CASTPGGGGPLNTQYF
TGTGCCAGTACCCCGGGCGGCGGGGGGCCGTTAAATACGCAGTATTTT
>TRBJ1-1|TRBV30|-|-
CAWSVRGEAFF
TGTGCCTGGAGTGTTCGGGGGGAAGCTTTCTTT
>TRBJ1-6|TRBV7-2|-|TRBD1
CASSTRGQDSPLHF
TGTGCCAGCTCCACCAGGGGGCAAGATTCACCCCTCCACTTT
>TRBJ2-5|TRBV6-5|once|-
CASSYLGQETQYF
TGTGCCAGCAGTTACCTCGGCCAAGAGACCCAGTACTTC
>TRBJ1-5|TRBV19|-|TRBD1
CASSRQGESQPQHF
TGTGCCAGTAGTAGACAGGGGGAGAGTCAGCCCCAGCATTTT
>TRBJ1-2|TRBV7-2|-|-
CASSPAGSFYGYTF
TGTGCCAGCAGCCCAGCAGGATCTTTCTATGGCTACACCTTC
>TRBJ1-1|TRBV7-8|-|-
CASSPGGPGMNTEAFF
TGTGCCAGCAGCCCCGGGGGGCCAGGGATGAACACTGAAGCTTTCTTT
>TRBJ1-5|TRBV21-1|-|-
CASSKANQGENQPQHF
TGTGCCAGCAGCAAAGCAAACCAGGGGGAAAATCAGCCCCAGCATTTT
>TRBJ1-1|TRBV4-1|-|-
CASSQDLGRGNTEAFF
TGTGCCAGCAGCCAAGATTTAGGCAGGGGCAACACTGAAGCTTTCTTT